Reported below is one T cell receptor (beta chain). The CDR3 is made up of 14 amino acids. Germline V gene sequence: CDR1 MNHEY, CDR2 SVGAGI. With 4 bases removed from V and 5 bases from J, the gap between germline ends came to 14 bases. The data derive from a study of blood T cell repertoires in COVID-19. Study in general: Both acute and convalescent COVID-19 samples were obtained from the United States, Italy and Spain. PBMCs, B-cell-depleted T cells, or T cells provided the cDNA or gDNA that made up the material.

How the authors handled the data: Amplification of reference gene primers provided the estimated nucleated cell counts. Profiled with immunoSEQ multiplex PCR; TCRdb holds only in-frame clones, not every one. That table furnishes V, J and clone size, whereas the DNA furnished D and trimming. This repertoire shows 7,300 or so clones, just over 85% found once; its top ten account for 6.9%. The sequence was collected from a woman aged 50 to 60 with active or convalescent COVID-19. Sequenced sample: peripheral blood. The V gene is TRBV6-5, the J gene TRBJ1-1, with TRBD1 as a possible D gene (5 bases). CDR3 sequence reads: CASSFTTSGTEAFF. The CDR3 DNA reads TGTGCCAGCAGTTTCACGACCTCAGGGACTGAAGCTTTCTTT.